Below, 23 T cell receptor beta chains from the same sample are listed, as sequenced in a study of graft-versus-host responses after intestinal transplantation. No antigens are known for them. Method: immunoSEQ multiplex PCR; TCRdb's copy keeps in-frame clones and lacks some. This sample has about 90,000 clones, with roughly 90% found just once. The sequencing used unstimulated CD4+ T cells sorted from spleen or lymph node cells, collected before transplant. These TCRs come from a human donor who was the organ donor for an intestinal transplant.

V gene TRBV11-3 combines with J gene TRBJ2-7; D is perhaps TRBD1 (5 bases). The CDR3 extends over 12 amino acids. The V gene's germline CDR1 is SGHNT and CDR2 YENEEA. V lost 4 bases to trimming and J lost 5 bases, with 9 bases between them. The DNA for the CDR3 is TGTGCCAGCAGCTGGCAAGGGGACGAGCAGTACTTC. It is translated as CASSWQGDEQYF.

This chain connects TRBV18 to TRBJ2-5; 11 bases fit TRBD2. The V gene end was trimmed by 1 base and the J gene end by 5 bases; junction bases not matched to a gene: 0. This CDR3 is 14 amino acids long. Per the germline V gene, CDR1 is KGHSH and CDR2 is LQKENI. In nucleotides, the CDR3 is TGTGCCAGCTCACCACGGACTAGCGGGGAGACCCAGTACTTC. Its protein product is CASSPRTSGETQYF. Combining the CDR3 with reference TRBV18 and TRBJ2-5 gives the whole variable domain NAGVMQNPRHLVRRRGQEARLRCSPMKGHSHVYWYRQLPEEGLKFMVYLQKENIIDESGMPKERFSAEFPKEGPSILRIQQVVRGDSAAYFCASSPRTSGETQYFGPGTRLLVL.

The chain is built from TRBV9 and TRBJ2-1; 9 bases align to TRBD2. The germline V gene encodes CDR1 SGDLS and CDR2 YYNGEE. There are 19 residues in the CDR3. The J segment lost 3 bases and the V segment lost 4 bases, leaving 17 bases of the junction unmatched. As DNA, the CDR3 is TGTGCCAGCAGCTCTCCAGCGGGGGGCCGCGGGGTTGGCTACAATGAGCAGTTCTTC. This translates into CASSSPAGGRGVGYNEQFF.

This rearrangement joins TRBV6-6 to TRBJ1-2; D gene unclear. The CDR3 length is 13 residues. CDR1 and CDR2 (germline): MNHNY, SVGAGI (reference sequence). V lost 6 bases and J lost 8, with 16 bases in between. Here the CDR3 DNA reads TGTGCCAGCAGCAAACTGCCTGAGAGCGGCTACACCTTC. Amino acids: CASSKLPESGYTF.

The genes are TRBV19 and TRBJ2-2; 8 bases are a match to TRBD1. Germline CDR1 LNHDA, CDR2 SQIVND (reference sequence). The CDR3 runs to 16 residues. Trimming took 5 bases from V and 6 from J; bases not matched to a gene: 11. The CDR3 DNA follows: TGTGCCAGTAGTCTCCCGGACAGGGATCTTCCCGGGGAGCTGTTTTTT. As protein: CASSLPDRDLPGELFF.

The chain links TRBV19 to TRBJ2-2; no firm D call. The CDR3 length is 14 residues. Trimming cost V 4 bases and J 0 bases, with 6 bases left between them. Germline V gene data show CDR1 as LNHDA and CDR2 as SQIVND (reference sequence). CDR3 sequence reads: CASSSGPNTGELFF. The CDR3 DNA reads as TGTGCCAGTAGTAGCGGTCCGAACACCGGGGAGCTGTTTTTT. The full variable domain, completed using reference TRBV19 and TRBJ2-2, is DGGITQSPKYLFRKEGQNVTLSCEQNLNHDAMYWYRQDPGQGLRLIYYSQIVNDFQKGDIAEGYSVSREKKESFPLTVTSAQKNPTAFYLCASSSGPNTGELFFGEGSRLTVL.

The chain carries TRBV4-3 and TRBJ2-7; 7 positions match TRBD2. The CDR3 is 16 residues long. Trimming took 0 bases from V and 0 from J; bases not matched to a gene: 5. Germline CDR1 is LGHNA and CDR2 is YSLEER. CDR3 nucleotides: TGCGCCAGCAGCCAAGATGGAAGCGGGGTCTCCTACGAGCAGTACTTC. Encoded protein: CASSQDGSGVSYEQYF.

The rearrangement uses TRBV13 and TRBJ2-1; TRBD2 is a possible D gene (6 bases). This CDR3 region has 16 residues. The germline V gene encodes CDR1 PRHDT and CDR2 FYEKMQ (reference sequence). The V and J ends lost 5 bases and 0 bases respectively, with 14 bases between them. CDR3 DNA: TGTGCCAGCAGCCCCTCGGGGGTTAGCTCCTACAATGAGCAGTTCTTC. This codes for CASSPSGVSSYNEQFF.

This chain uses TRBV5-1 with TRBJ2-3; 8 bases are shared with TRBD2. V shed 4 bases and J 1 base; nucleotides not matched to a gene: 8. This CDR3 is 16 amino acids long. The germline CDR1 and CDR2 sequences are SGHRS and YFSETQ. CDR3 residues: CASSAPSRGGTDTQYF. CDR3 sequence (DNA): TGCGCCAGCAGCGCACCCTCGCGGGGGGGCACAGATACGCAGTATTTT.

The CDR3 spells CASSLLGNSGANVLTF. CDR3 nucleotide sequence: TGTGCCAGCAGCTTACTAGGCAACTCTGGGGCCAACGTCCTGACTTTC. The gene calls are TRBV7-2 and TRBJ2-6, with D uncertain. This CDR3 is 16 amino acids long. With 2 bases removed from V and 0 bases from J, the gap between germline ends came to 8 bases. The germline gives CDR1 SGHTA, CDR2 FQGNSA. The full variable domain, with the rest looked up from reference TRBV7-2 and TRBJ2-6, is GAGVSQSPSNKVTEKGKDVELRCDPISGHTALYWYRQSLGQGLEFLIYFQGNSAPDKSGLPSDRFSAERTGGSVSTLTIQRTQQEDSAVYLCASSLLGNSGANVLTFGAGSRLTVL.

V is TRBV5-6 and J is TRBJ2-2, with 7 bases lining up with TRBD2. V was clipped by 2 bases and J by 4 bases; unmatched bases: 11. This CDR3 contains 17 residues. The germline V gene encodes CDR1 SGHDT and CDR2 YYEEEE. The CDR3 sequence: CASSFDPSGGLTGELFF. Written as DNA, the CDR3 is TGTGCCAGCAGCTTTGATCCTTCGGGAGGCCTCACCGGGGAGCTGTTTTTT.

V usage is TRBV27 and J usage is TRBJ2-3; a weak D match, TRBD2 (5 bases). Trimming removed 5 bases from V and 7 bases from J, with 16 bases in between. Germline V gives CDR1 MNHEY, CDR2 SMNVEV (reference sequence). This CDR3 contains 14 residues. This CDR3 reads CASSAPGIDYTQYF. In DNA form, the CDR3 reads TGTGCCAGCAGTGCACCGGGGATCGATTATACGCAGTATTTT.

The rearrangement uses TRBV7-2 and TRBJ2-7, with D possibly being TRBD2 (6 bases). CDR3 length: 12 residues. Looked up from germline, CDR1 is SGHTA and CDR2 is FQGNSA. V was trimmed by 7 bases and J by 4 bases, leaving 11 bases between them. The chain's CDR3 is CASTPGEYEQYF. The CDR3 bases are TGTGCCAGCACCCCGGGGGAGTACGAGCAGTACTTC.

The genes are TRBV5-6 and TRBJ1-1; possible D gene TRBD1, 5 bases. CDR1 and CDR2 (germline): SGHDT, YYEEEE. This CDR3 is built from 14 residues. V lost 4 bases to trimming and J lost 3 bases, with 13 bases between them. The CDR3 sequence is CASSPLDTYTEAFF. In DNA form, the CDR3 reads TGTGCCAGCAGCCCCCTGGACACCTACACTGAAGCTTTCTTT. The variable domain in full, completed from reference TRBV5-6 and TRBJ1-1, reads DAGVTQSPTHLIKTRGQQVTLRCSPKSGHDTVSWYQQALGQGPQFIFQYYEEEERQRGNFPDRFSGHQFPNYSSELNVNALLLGDSALYLCASSPLDTYTEAFFGQGTRLTVV.

In DNA form, the CDR3 reads TGTGCCAGCAGCCCCCAGCGTTCTACCCCAGATACGCAGTATTTT. Its translation is CASSPQRSTPDTQYF. The V and J genes are TRBV6-1 and TRBJ2-3; D remains ambiguous. Germline lookup yields CDR1 MNHNS and CDR2 SASEGT. The CDR3 has 15 amino acids. The V gene lost 6 bases and the J gene lost 4 bases, with 17 bases spanning the gap.

V gene TRBV7-2 combines with J gene TRBJ2-1, with 9 bases identical to TRBD1. The germline gives CDR1 SGHTA, CDR2 FQGNSA. V lost 3 bases to trimming and J lost 4 bases; unmatched junction nucleotides: 10. The CDR3 is made up of 17 amino acids. The CDR3 reads CASSLGAGTGIYNEQFF. The CDR3 DNA sequence: TGTGCCAGCAGCTTGGGGGCCGGGACAGGGATTTACAATGAGCAGTTCTTC.

The chain carries TRBV6-6 and TRBJ2-3; D gene uncertain. The CDR3 is made up of 14 amino acids. V shed 1 base and J shed 0 bases, with 5 bases lying between them. CDR1 is MNHNY and CDR2 is SVGAGI in the germline V gene (reference sequence). The CDR3 DNA follows: TGTGCCAGCAGTTACTGGCCCAGCACAGATACGCAGTATTTT. This translates into CASSYWPSTDTQYF.

This chain uses TRBV27 with TRBJ2-1, with 11 positions matching TRBD1. V trimming: 2 bases; J trimming: 10 bases; junction bases outside the gene matches: 7. Germline values: CDR1 MNHEY, CDR2 SMNVEV (reference sequence). The CDR3 is 15 amino acids. CDR3 in amino acids: CASSLLGQGAREQFF. CDR3 nucleotides: TGTGCCAGCAGTTTACTAGGACAGGGGGCCCGGGAGCAGTTCTTC.

CDR3 nucleotide sequence: TGTGCCAGCAGTGATACCCCCAGGATATTATCCTACGAGCAGTACTTC. Translating gives CASSDTPRILSYEQYF. The rearrangement joins TRBV2 to TRBJ2-7; D gene uncertain. CDR1 is SNHLY, CDR2 FYNNEI, per germline. The CDR3 runs to 16 residues. The V and J ends lost 3 bases and 1 base respectively, with 16 bases between them.

CDR3 sequence (DNA): TGTGCCATCAGTGGGTCTAGCGGCTACAATGAGCAGTTCTTC. This codes for CAISGSSGYNEQFF. The rearrangement uses TRBV10-3 and TRBJ2-1, with 7 bases aligning to TRBD2. This CDR3 contains 14 residues. In germline, CDR1 is ENHRY, CDR2 SYGVKD. The V segment lost 4 bases and the J segment 3 bases; nucleotides outside the gene matches: 3.

This clone was seen more than once but under ten times. V and J are TRBV4-1 and TRBJ1-2; D call uncertain. CDR1 is MGHRA and CDR2 is YSYEKL in the germline V gene. The V end was cut by 6 bases, the J end by 8 bases, with 22 bases between. The CDR3 spans 15 residues. DNA of the CDR3: TGCGCCAGCAGTCAACAAGGACTAAGACCCTGGGGCTACACCTTC. Translation gives CASSQQGLRPWGYTF.

The V gene is TRBV9, the J gene TRBJ2-7; the D gene is possibly TRBD2 (6 bases). Germline-derived CDR1 and CDR2 are SGDLS and YYNGEE. V was pared by 7 bases and J by 6 bases, with 17 bases between. This CDR3 has 13 residues. The CDR3 DNA follows: TGTGCCAGCGGAGGGCGTCTGGTAGGCGAGCAGTACTTC. The encoded protein is CASGGRLVGEQYF. Variable domain in full (rest from reference TRBV9 and TRBJ2-7): DSGVTQTPKHLITATGQRVTLRCSPRSGDLSVYWYQQSLDQGLQFLIQYYNGEERAKGNILERFSAQQFPDLHSELNLSSLELGDSALYFCASGGRLVGEQYFGPGTRLTVT.

V is TRBV11-3 and J is TRBJ2-1, with 12 positions matching TRBD2. The V gene's germline CDR1 is SGHNT and CDR2 YENEEA. V lost 5 bases and J lost 6; bases outside the gene matches: 5. The CDR3 sequence is 15 residues long. CDR3 amino acids: CASSLTSGGINEQFF. The DNA for the CDR3 is TGTGCCAGCAGCCTCACTAGCGGGGGGATCAATGAGCAGTTCTTC.